This T cell receptor (beta chain) was obtained from a study of blood T cell repertoires in COVID-19. Background on the study: Whether acute or convalescent, the COVID-19 samples came from the United States, Italy and Spain. Sample material is recorded as cDNA or gDNA derived from T cells, B-cell-depleted T cells, or PBMCs.

This table comes from immunoSEQ multiplex PCR, and its TCRdb copy is limited to in-frame clones, with some not included. Of over 200,000 clones in the sample, more than 75% were seen once. In its sample, this clone was seen once. Trimming removed 0 bases from V and 7 bases from J; junction bases left unmatched: 15. The length of the CDR3 is 17 residues. The germline V gene encodes CDR1 GTSNPN and CDR2 SVGIG (reference sequence). The genes are TRBV30 and TRBJ2-1, with 7 bases matching TRBD2. The clonotype originates from a man older than 75 with acute or convalescent COVID-19. Sequenced sample: peripheral blood. The CDR3 DNA reads as TGTGCCTGGAGTGTAAGGTCCAGCGGGATCAAGGGGAATGAGCAGTTCTTC. Protein sequence: CAWSVRSSGIKGNEQFF.